These 26 T cell receptor beta chains originate from one sample sequenced in a study of cytomegalovirus exposure and HLA in healthy donors. With 60 Vbeta and 13 Jbeta primers, the PCR was carried out. TCRdb's copy holds only in-frame clones and misses some; the assay was immunoSEQ multiplex PCR. The sample shows approximately 89,000 clones, under 75% of them seen only once. Sample: PBMCs. The receptors were sampled from a female donor in good health and CMV-seronegative.

V usage is TRBV11-3 and J usage is TRBJ1-1, with no clear D. The CDR3 spans 15 residues. V was pared by 7 bases and J by 6 bases, with 21 bases between. Germline V gene data show CDR1 as SGHNT and CDR2 as YENEEA. The DNA for the CDR3 is TGTGCCAGCACCCCCCGAACGGGTAATCGGCCTGAAGCTTTCTTT. Its translation: CASTPRTGNRPEAFF.

This clone was seen a handful of times. The DNA of the CDR3 is TGTGCCAGCAGTTTCAGCGAACCTGGGGCCAACGTCCTGACTTTC. Protein: CASSFSEPGANVLTF. The chain employs TRBV6-5 and TRBJ2-6; unclear D gene. CDR1 and CDR2 from the germline V gene are MNHEY and SVGAGI. V shed 4 bases and J shed 2 bases, with 9 bases lying between them. CDR3 size: 15 residues.

V is TRBV6-1 and J is TRBJ1-1, with D perhaps TRBD1 (5 bases). With 10 bases removed from V and 8 bases from J, the gap between germline ends came to 11 bases. The V gene's germline CDR1 is MNHNS and CDR2 SASEGT. The CDR3 is made up of 10 amino acids. CDR3 sequence: CATSYREAFF. In DNA form, the CDR3 reads TGTGCCACCAGCTACAGGGAAGCTTTCTTT.

V is TRBV23-1 and J is TRBJ1-5, with 11 bases identical to TRBD1. TRBV23-1 is assigned to the ORF class and has an uncertain function. CDR3 length: 19 residues. Trimming at V came to 8 bases and at J to 2 bases, leaving 17 bases not matched to a gene. CDR3 sequence reads: CASPPGRGQGDRGNQPQHF. Here the CDR3 DNA reads TGCGCCAGCCCCCCCGGGCGGGGACAGGGGGACCGGGGCAATCAGCCCCAGCATTTT.

This sequence joins TRBV20-1 and TRBJ2-1; no firm D call. Looked up from germline, CDR1 is DFQATT and CDR2 is SNEGSKA (reference sequence). CDR3 length: 11 residues. Trimming pared 0 bases from V and 10 bases from J, leaving 7 bases between. The CDR3 nucleotides read TGCAGTGCTAGAGATCGCAGGGAGCAGTTCTTC. Residues: CSARDRREQFF.

The rearrangement uses TRBV5-4 and TRBJ1-2; the D gene is possibly TRBD1 (6 bases). The ends were cut back, 6 bases at V and 2 bases at J, with 11 bases in the middle. Germline V gene data show CDR1 as SGHNT and CDR2 as YYREEE (reference sequence). The CDR3 length is 13 residues. The CDR3 DNA follows: TGTGCCAGCACCCCGGGACAAAACTATGGCTACACCTTC. Amino acid sequence: CASTPGQNYGYTF.

This clone was counted a single time. The chain has TRBV5-4 and TRBJ1-2, with TRBD1 identical over 9 bases. The CDR3 runs to 14 residues. The ends lost 3 bases at V and 4 bases at J; junction bases unmatched: 4. Germline V gene sequence: CDR1 SGHNT, CDR2 YYREEE (reference sequence). The CDR3 nucleotides are TGTGCCAGCAGCTATACAGGGGGCGCCTATGGCTACACCTTC. Its translation: CASSYTGGAYGYTF.

CDR3 amino acids: CASSQDWTGRYEQYF. The CDR3 coding sequence is TGTGCCAGCAGCCAAGATTGGACAGGCCGCTACGAGCAGTACTTC. The V and J genes are TRBV4-2 and TRBJ2-7, with 7 nucleotides matching TRBD1. Germline loops: CDR1 LGHNA, CDR2 YNFKEQ. V lost 0 bases and J lost 3; bases outside the gene matches: 5. CDR3 length: 15 amino acids.

CDR3 sequence reads: CASGFAGGSGYTF. The CDR3 DNA reads TGTGCCAGCGGGTTTGCGGGGGGTAGCGGCTACACCTTC. This rearrangement joins TRBV6-5 to TRBJ1-2; possibly TRBD1 for D (5 bases). In germline, CDR1 is MNHEY, CDR2 SVGAGI. Trimming left V 8 bases short and J 8 bases short, with 18 bases between. The CDR3 runs 13 residues.

The chain recombines TRBV5-6 with TRBJ2-1, with TRBD1 identical over 7 bases. The junction had 7 bases not matched to a gene; V was cut back by 3 bases and J by 7 bases. Germline CDR1 reads SGHDT; CDR2 reads YYEEEE. CDR3 length: 14 residues. This chain's CDR3 is CASSYGTGANEQFF. CDR3 coding DNA: TGTGCCAGCAGCTACGGAACAGGGGCAAATGAGCAGTTCTTC.

This chain connects TRBV9 to TRBJ2-3; TRBD2 is a possible D gene (5 bases). CDR1 SGDLS and CDR2 YYNGEE come from the germline V gene. The CDR3 length is 17 residues. Trimming left V 2 bases short and J 1 base short, with 17 bases between. As DNA, the CDR3 is TGTGCCAGCAGCGTTCTTTTTGCGGGTGGGGGCACAGATACGCAGTATTTT. It codes for CASSVLFAGGGTDTQYF. The entire variable domain, with the rest obtained from reference TRBV9 and TRBJ2-3, is as follows: DSGVTQTPKHLITATGQRVTLRCSPRSGDLSVYWYQQSLDQGLQFLIQYYNGEERAKGNILERFSAQQFPDLHSELNLSSLELGDSALYFCASSVLFAGGGTDTQYFGPGTRLTVL.

The chain recombines TRBV27 with TRBJ2-2; 8 positions match TRBD1. The V gene's germline CDR1 is MNHEY and CDR2 SMNVEV (reference sequence). The CDR3 is made up of 15 amino acids. With 7 bases clipped from V and 3 bases from J, the junction kept 7 bases outside the gene matches. In DNA form, the CDR3 reads TGTGCCAGCAAACCCCGGGACAGGCACACCGGGGAGCTGTTTTTT. It translates to CASKPRDRHTGELFF.

The rearrangement joins TRBV18 to TRBJ2-3; no reliable D call. Trimming pared 3 bases from V and 0 bases from J, leaving 7 bases between. The germline CDR1 and CDR2 sequences are KGHSH and LQKENI. The CDR3 contains 14 residues. CDR3 sequence reads: CASSPLGSTDTQYF. Here the CDR3 DNA reads TGTGCCAGCTCACCCCTAGGTAGCACAGATACGCAGTATTTT.

This clone was recorded a few times. CDR3 in amino acids: CASSHPTGSGTDTQYF. CDR3 bases: TGCGCCAGCAGCCACCCTACCGGGAGTGGCACAGATACGCAGTATTTT. This chain connects TRBV4-1 to TRBJ2-3; perhaps TRBD2 as D (6 bases). V dropped 3 bases and J dropped 1 base, with 14 bases sitting between them. CDR1 MGHRA and CDR2 YSYEKL come from the germline V gene. The CDR3 runs 16 residues.

V usage is TRBV6-6 and J usage is TRBJ2-1, with 9 positions matching TRBD2. V lost 2 bases, J lost 8 bases, and 7 bases stayed unmatched. The CDR3 has 15 amino acids. Germline CDR1 is MNHNY and CDR2 is SVGAGI (reference sequence). DNA of the CDR3: TGTGCCAGCAGTTACATGCTAGCGGGATCAGATGAGCAGTTCTTC. Its protein product is CASSYMLAGSDEQFF.

The chain links TRBV27 to TRBJ1-1; tentative D call: TRBD1 (5 bases). CDR1 MNHEY and CDR2 SMNVEV come from the germline V gene (reference sequence). The CDR3 consists of 14 residues. Trimming took off 8 bases at V and 4 bases at J, with 17 bases between the two ends. In DNA, the CDR3 is TGTGCCAGCTCCACGGGCGGGGGAGGCACTGAAGCTTTCTTT. Its protein is CASSTGGGGTEAFF.

J is TRBJ2-1 and V is TRBV5-1, with 8 bases aligning to TRBD2. Germline CDR1 and CDR2: SGHRS and YFSETQ. The CDR3 sequence is 16 residues long. J was trimmed by 1 base and V by 1 base; bases with no gene match: 4. The CDR3 sequence: CASSLTKRESYNEQFF. As DNA, the CDR3 is TGCGCCAGCAGCTTGACCAAGCGGGAGTCCTACAATGAGCAGTTCTTC.

V gene TRBV27 combines with J gene TRBJ1-5; D is ambiguous. The CDR3 loop spans 14 amino acids. V was trimmed by 4 bases and J by 0 bases, leaving 7 bases between them. From germline, CDR1 is MNHEY and CDR2 SMNVEV (reference sequence). The CDR3 sequence is CASSSLLSNQPQHF. The CDR3 DNA sequence: TGTGCCAGCAGTTCCCTCCTTAGCAATCAGCCCCAGCATTTT.

This chain links TRBV27 with TRBJ2-1, with 8 bases aligning to TRBD2. Germline trimming cut 6 bases from V and 9 bases from J; bases unmatched to any gene: 10. The CDR3 is made up of 14 amino acids. CDR1 is MNHEY, CDR2 SMNVEV, per germline (reference sequence). CDR3 in DNA: TGTGCCAGCAGGCGGGAGGTAGGGGACCCTGAGCAGTTCTTC. The encoded protein is CASRREVGDPEQFF.

This clone showed up just a few times. This chain uses TRBV28 with TRBJ2-7; 7 positions agree with TRBD1. CDR1 is MDHEN and CDR2 is SYDVKM in the germline V gene. V shed 6 bases and J 2 bases; nucleotides not matched to a gene: 22. The CDR3 is 19 residues long. In DNA, the CDR3 is TGTGCCAGCAGCCCATCTAACGAGCCCCTGACAGGGTCGACCTACGAGCAGTACTTC. This translates into CASSPSNEPLTGSTYEQYF.

This rearrangement joins TRBV5-1 to TRBJ1-2, with D maybe TRBD1 (5 bases). The germline V gene encodes CDR1 SGHRS and CDR2 YFSETQ. The CDR3 is 13 residues long. V dropped 3 bases and J dropped 6 bases, with 12 bases sitting between them. CDR3 in DNA: TGCGCCAGCAGCTGGCAGGGAGGGGATGGCTACACCTTC. Encoded protein: CASSWQGGDGYTF.

The chain combines TRBV6-4 with TRBJ1-1; D unclear. The CDR3 has 16 residues. Deletions cut 0 bases from V and 3 bases from J, with 14 bases between. Per the germline V gene, CDR1 is MRHNA and CDR2 is SNTAGT. The CDR3 DNA is TGTGCCAGCAGTGACTCGAGAACTCGGGGTTACACTGAAGCTTTCTTT. Translation gives CASSDSRTRGYTEAFF.

The chain couples TRBV29-1 to TRBJ1-4; 8 bases agree with TRBD1. The germline gives CDR1 SQVTM, CDR2 ANQGSEA. Trimming at V came to 5 bases and at J to 7 bases, leaving 6 bases not matched to a gene. The CDR3 is 13 residues long. CDR3 in amino acids: CSVRDRMGEKLFF. The CDR3 DNA is TGCAGCGTTCGGGACAGGATGGGTGAAAAACTGTTTTTT.

This clone was observed a few times. The chain joins TRBV28 to TRBJ2-2; D gene unclear. CDR1 MDHEN and CDR2 SYDVKM come from the germline V gene. V was shortened by 10 bases and J by 1 base, with 7 bases between the two germline ends. The CDR3 has 12 residues. CDR3 DNA sequence: TGTGCCATACGAGGGAACACCGGGGAGCTGTTTTTT. It codes for CAIRGNTGELFF.

The chain joins TRBV30 to TRBJ2-7; 7 nucleotides agree with TRBD1. The V gene's germline CDR1 is GTSNPN and CDR2 SVGIG (reference sequence). Trimming took 1 base from V and 3 from J; bases not matched to a gene: 0. The CDR3 extends over 12 amino acids. CDR3 DNA: TGTGCCTGGAGTGGACAGGGCTACGAGCAGTACTTC. It yields the protein CAWSGQGYEQYF.

The chain links TRBV25-1 to TRBJ1-5, with D perhaps matching TRBD1 (5 bases). The CDR3 has 13 residues. The ends were cut back, 3 bases at V and 4 bases at J, with 7 bases in the middle. CDR1 MGHDK and CDR2 SYGVNS come from the germline V gene. The CDR3 nucleotides read TGTGCCAGCAGTGATCAGGGAAATCAGCCCCAGCATTTT. Translated: CASSDQGNQPQHF.